This passage covers 2 T cell receptor beta chains from one sample sequenced in a study of T cells in Graves' hyperthyroidism and ophthalmopathy. Amplified TCR beta CDR3 regions derived from RNA transcripts. HTBI primers were used for first-round RT-PCR of the TCR CDR3. MiXCR, run by TCRdb on the multiplex PCR reads, gives a single entry per CDR3 protein. The data contain hundreds of thousands of distinct CDR3 sequences, roughly 45% of them seen just once; the ten biggest clones take up under 8%. Sequences were obtained from peripheral blood or thyroid tissue (not recorded which). Every receptor here comes from an adult man with Graves' disease, either hyperthyroidism or ophthalmopathy (not recorded which).

This clonotype turned up a few times. The chain has TRBV7-3 and TRBJ1-4; D gene uncertain. The CDR3 totals 12 residues. CDR1 SGHTA and CDR2 FQGTGA come from the germline V gene. V lost 6 bases to trimming and J lost 6 bases, with 8 bases between them. The CDR3 bases are TGTGCCAGCAGTGTGGCCCATGAAAAACTGTTTTTT. Amino acid sequence: CASSVAHEKLFF. Full variable domain (rest looked up from reference TRBV7-3 and TRBJ1-4): GAGVSQTPSNKVTEKGKYVELRCDPISGHTALYWYRQSLGQGPEFLIYFQGTGAADDSGLPNDRFFAVRPEGSVSTLKIQRTERGDSAVYLCASSVAHEKLFFGSGTQLSVL.

As for this clonotype: A much bigger clone sits one base away, suggesting this may be a read error. The chain joins TRBV5-5 to TRBJ2-7; D may be TRBD1 (6 bases). Germline V gene data show CDR1 as SGHKS and CDR2 as YYEKEE (reference sequence). There are 13 residues in the CDR3. The CDR3 loop reads CASTRTAAYEQCF. CDR3 DNA: TGTGCCAGCACTAGGACAGCAGCCTACGAGCAGTGCTTC.